Detailed here is one T cell receptor beta chain. This table comes from immunoSEQ multiplex PCR, and its TCRdb copy is limited to in-frame clones, with some not included. The table records tens of thousands of clones, more than 70% of them present only once. Germline CDR1 reads SGHRS; CDR2 reads YFSETQ. The CDR3 contains 14 residues. V lost 4 bases and J lost 11, with 21 bases in between. This entry belongs to a study of control samples from healthy donors and cancer patients. The receptor's source is a woman between 50 and 59 years old with head and neck cancer. The J gene is TRBJ1-1, the V gene TRBV5-1; the D is unclear. The sequencing sample was made of PBMCs. The CDR3 DNA reads as TGCGCCAGCAGCCCCTCGGGAGACTCCTTTGCTGCTTTCTTT. As protein: CASSPSGDSFAAFF.